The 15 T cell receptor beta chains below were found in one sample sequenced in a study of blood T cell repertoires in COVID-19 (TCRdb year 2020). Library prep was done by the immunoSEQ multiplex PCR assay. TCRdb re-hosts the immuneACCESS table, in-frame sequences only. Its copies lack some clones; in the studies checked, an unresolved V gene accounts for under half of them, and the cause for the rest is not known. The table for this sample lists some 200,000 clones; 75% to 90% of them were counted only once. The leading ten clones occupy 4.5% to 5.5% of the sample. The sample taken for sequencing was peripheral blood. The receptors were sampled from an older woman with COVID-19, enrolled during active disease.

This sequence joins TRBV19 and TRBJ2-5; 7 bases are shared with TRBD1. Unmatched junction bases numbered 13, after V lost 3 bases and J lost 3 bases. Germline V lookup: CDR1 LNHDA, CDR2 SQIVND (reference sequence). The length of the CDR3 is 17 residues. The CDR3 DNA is TGTGCCAGTAGTATCCGACGGGGAAGGGGGCGCAAAGAGACCCAGTACTTC. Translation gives CASSIRRGRGRKETQYF.

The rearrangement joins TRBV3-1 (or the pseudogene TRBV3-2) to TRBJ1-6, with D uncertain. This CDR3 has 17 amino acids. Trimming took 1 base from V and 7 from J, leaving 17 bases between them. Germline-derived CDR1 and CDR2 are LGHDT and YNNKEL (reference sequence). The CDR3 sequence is CASSQAPRHLSNSPLHF. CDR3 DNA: TGTGCCAGCAGCCAAGCCCCCCGACACCTATCAAATTCACCCCTCCACTTT.

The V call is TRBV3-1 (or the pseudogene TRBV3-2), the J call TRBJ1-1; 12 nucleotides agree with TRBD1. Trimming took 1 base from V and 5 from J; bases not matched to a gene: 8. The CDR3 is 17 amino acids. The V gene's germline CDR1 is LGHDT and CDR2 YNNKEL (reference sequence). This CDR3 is CASSQARDRGRRTEAFF. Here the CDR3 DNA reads TGTGCCAGCAGCCAAGCCCGGGACAGGGGGCGCAGGACTGAAGCTTTCTTT.

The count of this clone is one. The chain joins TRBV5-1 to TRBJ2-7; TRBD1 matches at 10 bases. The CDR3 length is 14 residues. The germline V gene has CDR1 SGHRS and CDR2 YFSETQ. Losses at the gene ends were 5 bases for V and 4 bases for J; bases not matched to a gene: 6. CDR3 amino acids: CASRSGQGNYEQYF. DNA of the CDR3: TGCGCCAGCAGGTCGGGACAGGGGAATTACGAGCAGTACTTC.

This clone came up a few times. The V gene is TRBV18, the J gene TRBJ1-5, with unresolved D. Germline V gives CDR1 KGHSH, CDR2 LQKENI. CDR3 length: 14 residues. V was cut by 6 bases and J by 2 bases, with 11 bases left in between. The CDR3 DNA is TGTGCCAGCTCCGGCGAGGCGGGCAATCAGCCCCAGCATTTT. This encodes CASSGEAGNQPQHF.

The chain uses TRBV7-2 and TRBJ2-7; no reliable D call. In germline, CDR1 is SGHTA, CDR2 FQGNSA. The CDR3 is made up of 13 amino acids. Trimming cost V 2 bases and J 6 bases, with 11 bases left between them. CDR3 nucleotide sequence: TGTGCCAGCAGCTTACCCCCCCCCGGCGAGCAGTACTTC. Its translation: CASSLPPPGEQYF.

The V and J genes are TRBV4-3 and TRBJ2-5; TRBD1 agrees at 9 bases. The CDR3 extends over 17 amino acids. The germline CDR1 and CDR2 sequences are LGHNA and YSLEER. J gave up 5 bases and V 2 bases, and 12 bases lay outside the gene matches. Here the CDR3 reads CASSQLLTGGKGETQYF. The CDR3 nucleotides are TGCGCCAGCAGCCAACTATTGACAGGGGGGAAGGGGGAGACCCAGTACTTC.

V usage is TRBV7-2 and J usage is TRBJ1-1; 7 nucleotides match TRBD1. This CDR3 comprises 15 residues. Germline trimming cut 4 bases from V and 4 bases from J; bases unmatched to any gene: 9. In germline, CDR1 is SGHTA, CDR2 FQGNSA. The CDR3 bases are TGTGCCAGCAGCTCCGGAAGACAGGGAAGCACTGAAGCTTTCTTT. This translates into CASSSGRQGSTEAFF. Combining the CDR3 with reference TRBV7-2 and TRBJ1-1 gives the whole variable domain GAGVSQSPSNKVTEKGKDVELRCDPISGHTALYWYRQSLGQGLEFLIYFQGNSAPDKSGLPSDRFSAERTGGSVSTLTIQRTQQEDSAVYLCASSSGRQGSTEAFFGQGTRLTVV.

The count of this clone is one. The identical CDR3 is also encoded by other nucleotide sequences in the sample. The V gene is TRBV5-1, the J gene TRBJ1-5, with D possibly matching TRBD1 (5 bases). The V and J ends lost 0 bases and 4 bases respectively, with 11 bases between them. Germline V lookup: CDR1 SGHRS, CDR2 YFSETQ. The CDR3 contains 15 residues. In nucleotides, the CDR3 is TGCGCCAGCAGCTTGGAAGGGGATAGTAATCAGCCCCAGCATTTT. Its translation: CASSLEGDSNQPQHF.

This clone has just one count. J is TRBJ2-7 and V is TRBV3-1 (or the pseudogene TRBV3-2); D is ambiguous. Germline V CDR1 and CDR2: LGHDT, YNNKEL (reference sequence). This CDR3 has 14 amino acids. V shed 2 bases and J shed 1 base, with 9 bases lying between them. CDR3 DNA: TGTGCCAGCAGCCAAACGGGTGGTTCCTACGAGCAGTACTTC. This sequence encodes CASSQTGGSYEQYF.

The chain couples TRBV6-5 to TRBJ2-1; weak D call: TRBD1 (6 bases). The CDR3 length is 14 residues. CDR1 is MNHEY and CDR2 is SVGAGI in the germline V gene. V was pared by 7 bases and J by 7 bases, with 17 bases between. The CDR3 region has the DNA TGTGCCAGCAACAACAGGGATTTAAAAAATGAGCAGTTCTTC. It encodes CASNNRDLKNEQFF.

CDR3 DNA: TGTGCCAGCAACATTCGACAGGGGGCAGGCAATCAGCCCCAGCATTTT. Protein sequence: CASNIRQGAGNQPQHF. V usage is TRBV28 and J usage is TRBJ1-5; 10 bases are a match to TRBD1. The V and J ends lost 7 bases and 2 bases, in that order; junction bases with no gene match: 8. This CDR3 is 16 amino acids long. CDR1 and CDR2 from the germline V gene are MDHEN and SYDVKM.

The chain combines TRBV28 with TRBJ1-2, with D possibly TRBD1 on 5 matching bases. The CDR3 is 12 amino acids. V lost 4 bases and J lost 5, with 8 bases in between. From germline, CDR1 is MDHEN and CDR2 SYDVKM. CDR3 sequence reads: CASSWGGYGYTF. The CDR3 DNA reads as TGTGCCAGCAGTTGGGGGGGGTATGGCTACACCTTC.

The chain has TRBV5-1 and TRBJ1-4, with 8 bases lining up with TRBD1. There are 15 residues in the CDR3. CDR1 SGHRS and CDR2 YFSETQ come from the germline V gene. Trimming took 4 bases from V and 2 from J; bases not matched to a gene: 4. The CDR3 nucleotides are TGCGCCAGCAGCGCGACAGGGGAGACTAATGAAAAACTGTTTTTT. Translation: CASSATGETNEKLFF.

CDR3 protein: CASSFLSRPLDANSPLHF. The CDR3 region has the DNA TGTGCCAGCAGTTTCCTCTCGAGACCCCTAGATGCGAATTCACCCCTCCACTTT. The rearrangement links TRBV28 to TRBJ1-6; D remains unclear. CDR3 length: 18 residues. Trimming left V 3 bases short and J 7 bases short, with 22 bases between. Germline V gives CDR1 MDHEN, CDR2 SYDVKM.